Given below is one T cell receptor (beta chain) in context. Its target is not known. This sample is drawn from a study of CD8+ T cells in alopecia areata. Study-wide findings and caveats: Among the 100 top clones, expanded CD8+ clones, like scalp clonality, were significantly decreased by tofacitinib.

Documented treatment: oral pan-JAK inhibitor, 5-10 mg twice daily. cDNA reverse transcribed from extracted RNA served as the sequencing template. Data came from immunoSEQ multiplex PCR; TCRdb stores just in-frame clones and leaves some out. The table lists under 110,000 clones, almost 60% of them singletons. Here the sequenced sample was CD8+ T cells sorted from blood, taken between weeks 55 and 65, from a patient treated with tofacitinib. The TCR comes from a human donor with alopecia areata.

DNA of the CDR3: TGTGCCTGGAGTGGATGGGACACCAACTATGGCTACACCTTC. Translating it yields CAWSGWDTNYGYTF. The J gene is TRBJ1-2, the V gene TRBV30; D possibly corresponds to TRBD1 (6 bases). CDR1 and CDR2 (germline): GTSNPN, SVGIG (reference sequence). This CDR3 is built from 14 residues. Trimming removed 1 base from V and 2 bases from J, with 11 bases in between.